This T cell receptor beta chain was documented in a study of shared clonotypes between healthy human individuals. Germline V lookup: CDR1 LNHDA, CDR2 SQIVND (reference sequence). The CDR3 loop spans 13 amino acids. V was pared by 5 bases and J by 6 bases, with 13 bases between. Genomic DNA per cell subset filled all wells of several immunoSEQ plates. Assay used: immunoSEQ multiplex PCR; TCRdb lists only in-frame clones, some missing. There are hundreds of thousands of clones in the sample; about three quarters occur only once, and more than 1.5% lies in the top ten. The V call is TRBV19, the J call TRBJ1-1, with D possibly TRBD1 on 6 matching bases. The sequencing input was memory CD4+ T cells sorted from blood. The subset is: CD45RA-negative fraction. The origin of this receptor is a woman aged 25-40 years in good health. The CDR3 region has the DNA TGTGCCAGTAGTCTTCAGGGGTTGCCTGAAGCTTTCTTT. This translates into CASSLQGLPEAFF.